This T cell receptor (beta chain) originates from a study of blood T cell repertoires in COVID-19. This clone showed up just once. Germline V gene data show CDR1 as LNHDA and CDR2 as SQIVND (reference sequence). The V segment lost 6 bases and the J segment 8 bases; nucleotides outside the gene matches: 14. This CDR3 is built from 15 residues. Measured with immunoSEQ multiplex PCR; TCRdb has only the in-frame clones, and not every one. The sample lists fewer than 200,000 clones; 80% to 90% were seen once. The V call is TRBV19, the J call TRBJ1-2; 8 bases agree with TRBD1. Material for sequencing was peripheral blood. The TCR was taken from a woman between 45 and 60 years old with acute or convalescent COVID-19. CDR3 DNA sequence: TGTGCCAGTAGCCTTTGGGACAGGCGGACGACCGGCTACACCTTC. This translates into CASSLWDRRTTGYTF.